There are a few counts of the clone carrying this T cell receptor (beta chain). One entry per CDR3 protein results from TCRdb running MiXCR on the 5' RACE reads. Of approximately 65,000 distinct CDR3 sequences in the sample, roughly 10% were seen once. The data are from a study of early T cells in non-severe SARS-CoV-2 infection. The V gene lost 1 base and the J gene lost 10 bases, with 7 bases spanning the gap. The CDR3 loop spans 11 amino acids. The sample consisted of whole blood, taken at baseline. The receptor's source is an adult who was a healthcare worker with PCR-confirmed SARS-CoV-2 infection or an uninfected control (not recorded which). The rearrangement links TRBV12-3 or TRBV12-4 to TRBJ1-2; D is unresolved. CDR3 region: CASSLGLHYTF. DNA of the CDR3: TGTGCCAGCAGTTTAGGATTGCACTACACCTTC.